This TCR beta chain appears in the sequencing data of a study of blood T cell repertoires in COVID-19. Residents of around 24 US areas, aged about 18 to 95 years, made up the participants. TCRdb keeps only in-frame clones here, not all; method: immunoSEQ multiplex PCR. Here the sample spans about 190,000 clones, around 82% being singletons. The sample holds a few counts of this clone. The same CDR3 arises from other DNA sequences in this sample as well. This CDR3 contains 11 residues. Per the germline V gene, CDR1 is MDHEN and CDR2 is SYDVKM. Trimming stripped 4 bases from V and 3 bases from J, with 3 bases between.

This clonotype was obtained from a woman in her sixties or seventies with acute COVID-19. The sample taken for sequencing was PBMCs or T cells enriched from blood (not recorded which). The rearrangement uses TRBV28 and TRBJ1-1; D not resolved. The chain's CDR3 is CASSSYTEAFF. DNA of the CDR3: TGTGCCAGCAGTTCTTACACTGAAGCTTTCTTT.